This entry lists 15 T cell receptor beta chains sequenced from one sample in a study of T cells in Graves' hyperthyroidism and ophthalmopathy. Amplification of TCR beta CDR3 regions was performed using RNA transcripts as template. The HTBI primer set drove a first-round RT-PCR of the TCR CDR3. TCRdb fed the multiplex PCR reads into MiXCR, producing one record per CDR3 protein. The sample gives 300,000 or so distinct CDR3 sequences, over 15% of which show up once; about half is in the top ten. Material: blood. The receptors come from a woman aged 50 to 60 with Graves' hyperthyroidism.

In its sample, this clonotype was seen a few times. The V and J genes are TRBV10-2 and TRBJ2-5; the match to TRBD1 covers 9 bases. Germline lookup yields CDR1 WSHSY and CDR2 SAAADI. Trimming took 1 base from V and 3 from J; bases not matched to a gene: 3. The CDR3 runs to 15 residues. CDR3 DNA sequence: TGCGCCAGCAGTGAGTGGGACAGGGAAAAAGAGACCCAGTACTTC. Its protein product is CASSEWDREKETQYF.

The sample holds many counts of this clonotype. The chain links TRBV12-3 or TRBV12-4 to TRBJ1-1; D might be TRBD1 (6 bases). This CDR3 is 14 amino acids long. V lost 5 bases to trimming and J lost 4 bases, with 14 bases between them. In nucleotides, the CDR3 is TGTGCCAGCAGTCACAACAGGGAAACCACTGAAGCTTTCTTT. This sequence encodes CASSHNRETTEAFF.

The chain recombines TRBV2 with TRBJ2-2; D remains ambiguous. V was pared by 7 bases and J by 0 bases, with 9 bases between. CDR1 and CDR2 (germline): SNHLY, FYNNEI. CDR3 size: 14 residues. CDR3: CASNRLSNTGELFF. CDR3 nucleotide sequence: TGTGCCAGCAACCGCCTATCGAACACCGGGGAGCTGTTTTTT.

This clonotype was picked up many times. The chain employs TRBV18 and TRBJ1-2, with unresolved D. CDR3 length: 14 amino acids. V was shortened by 6 bases and J by 3 bases, with 14 bases between the two germline ends. The germline V gene has CDR1 KGHSH and CDR2 LQKENI. The CDR3 sequence: CASSIARTDYGYTF. The CDR3 DNA is TGTGCCAGCTCGATCGCCAGGACGGACTATGGCTACACCTTC.

This clonotype showed up just a few times. CDR3 nucleotides: TGTGCCAGCAATGCTCGAGAGAACACTGAAGCTTTCTTT. Its translation: CASNARENTEAFF. The chain recombines TRBV2 with TRBJ1-1; no reliable D call. Germline CDR1 and CDR2: SNHLY and FYNNEI. The V gene lost 7 bases and the J gene lost 1 base, with 10 bases spanning the gap. CDR3 length: 13 residues.

This clonotype has at least ten counts. The chain recombines TRBV2 with TRBJ1-2, with D unclear. CDR3 length equals 12 residues. V lost 3 bases, J lost 5 bases, and 7 bases lay in between. From germline, CDR1 is SNHLY and CDR2 FYNNEI. The CDR3 here is CASSDSPYGYTF. The CDR3 nucleotides are TGTGCCAGCAGTGACAGTCCGTATGGCTACACCTTC.

In this sample, this clonotype turned up a few times. The rearrangement uses TRBV5-6 and TRBJ2-5, with 11 positions matching TRBD2. CDR1 is SGHDT and CDR2 is YYEEEE in the germline V gene. Unmatched junction bases numbered 7, after V lost 4 bases and J lost 5 bases. The CDR3 has 15 amino acids. The CDR3 spells CASSDRLAGLETQYF. CDR3 in DNA: TGTGCCAGCAGCGATCGACTAGCGGGATTGGAGACCCAGTACTTC.

The J gene is TRBJ2-7, the V gene TRBV7-8, with 11 bases lining up with TRBD1. This CDR3 is 16 amino acids long. The germline gives CDR1 SGHVS, CDR2 FQNEAQ. The V and J ends lost 5 bases and 1 base, in that order; junction bases with no gene match: 7. The CDR3 nucleotides read TGTGCCAGCAGCCGCCCCCGGGACAGGGGGTCCTACGAGCAGTACGTC. Encoded protein: CASSRPRDRGSYEQYV.

This clonotype came up many times. The chain is built from TRBV5-1 and TRBJ1-2; 8 bases are shared with TRBD1. The germline V gene has CDR1 SGHRS and CDR2 YFSETQ. V shed 2 bases, J shed 7 bases, and the junction held 10 bases outside the gene matches. This CDR3 comprises 15 residues. The CDR3, as DNA: TGCGCCAGCAGCTTAATCGGGCAGGGGGCGTCTGGCTACACCTTC. It codes for CASSLIGQGASGYTF.

The CDR3 bases are TGTGCCAGCAGCGACAGGGGAGGATATGGCTACACCTTC. Its translation is CASSDRGGYGYTF. The chain has TRBV5-6 and TRBJ1-2, with 8 bases lining up with TRBD1. The CDR3 is 13 amino acids. CDR1 and CDR2 (germline): SGHDT, YYEEEE. With 4 bases clipped from V and 5 bases from J, the junction kept 4 bases outside the gene matches.

A few counts support this clonotype. The V call is TRBV7-9, the J call TRBJ1-5; unclear D gene. Trimming took 5 bases from V and 0 from J, leaving 8 bases between them. CDR1 and CDR2 from the germline V gene are SEHNR and FQNEAQ (reference sequence). The CDR3 loop spans 14 amino acids. CDR3 sequence reads: CASSKSSSNQPQHF. The CDR3 nucleotides read TGTGCCAGCAGCAAATCTAGTAGCAATCAGCCCCAGCATTTT.

The table lists this clonotype with a few counts. This chain connects TRBV7-9 to TRBJ1-4; 8 nucleotides match TRBD1. The V gene's germline CDR1 is SEHNR and CDR2 FQNEAQ (reference sequence). This CDR3 contains 15 residues. The V gene end was trimmed by 5 bases and the J gene end by 6 bases; junction bases not matched to a gene: 8. This CDR3 is CASSPGTGRDEKLFF. CDR3 nucleotide sequence: TGTGCCAGCAGCCCGGGGACAGGTCGGGATGAAAAACTGTTTTTT.

This clonotype occurred many times. The chain carries TRBV18 and TRBJ2-7; 9 bases align to TRBD1. Germline CDR1 reads KGHSH; CDR2 reads LQKENI. Trimming removed 8 bases from V and 7 bases from J; junction bases left unmatched: 9. The CDR3 covers 13 residues. The CDR3 sequence: CASSPQGAGEQYF. CDR3 bases: TGTGCCAGCAGCCCACAGGGGGCGGGTGAGCAGTACTTC. Together with reference TRBV18 and TRBJ2-7, the CDR3 gives the full variable domain: NAGVMQNPRHLVRRRGQEARLRCSPMKGHSHVYWYRQLPEEGLKFMVYLQKENIIDESGMPKERFSAEFPKEGPSILRIQQVVRGDSAAYFCASSPQGAGEQYFGPGTRLTVT.

This clonotype was detected many times. This chain uses TRBV12-3 or TRBV12-4 with TRBJ1-5, with D tentatively TRBD1 (5 bases). Trimming removed 3 bases from V and 1 base from J, with 10 bases in between. The length of the CDR3 is 15 residues. The CDR3 nucleotides read TGTGCCAGCAGTTTTGGAGGGGCGAGCAATCAGCCCCAGCATTTT. This translates into CASSFGGASNQPQHF.

The CDR3 is CASSLAVGQGRNEQFF. DNA for the CDR3: TGCGCCAGCAGCTTGGCCGTAGGACAGGGCAGAAATGAGCAGTTCTTC. This chain links TRBV5-1 with TRBJ2-1; the match to TRBD1 covers 8 bases. The germline gives CDR1 SGHRS, CDR2 YFSETQ. CDR3 length equals 16 residues. V trimming: 0 bases; J trimming: 7 bases; junction bases outside the gene matches: 9.